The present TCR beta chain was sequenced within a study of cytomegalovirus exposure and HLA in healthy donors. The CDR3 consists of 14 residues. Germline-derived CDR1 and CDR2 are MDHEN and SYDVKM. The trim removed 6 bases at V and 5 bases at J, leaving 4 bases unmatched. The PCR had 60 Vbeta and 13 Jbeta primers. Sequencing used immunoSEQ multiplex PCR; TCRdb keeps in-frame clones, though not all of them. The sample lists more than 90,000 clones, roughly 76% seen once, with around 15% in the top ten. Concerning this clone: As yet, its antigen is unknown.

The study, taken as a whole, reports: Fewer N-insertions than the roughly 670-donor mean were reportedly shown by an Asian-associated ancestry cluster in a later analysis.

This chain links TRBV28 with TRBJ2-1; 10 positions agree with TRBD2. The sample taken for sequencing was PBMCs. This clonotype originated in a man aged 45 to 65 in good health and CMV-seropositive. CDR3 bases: TGTGCCAGCAGACCTGGACTAGCGGACAATGAGCAGTTCTTC. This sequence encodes CASRPGLADNEQFF.